The 28 T cell receptor beta chains listed next were all sequenced from one sample in a study of blood T cell repertoires in COVID-19. Measured with immunoSEQ multiplex PCR; TCRdb has only the in-frame clones, and not every one. This table holds under 550,000 clones, roughly 90% found once. The sample comprised peripheral blood. The receptor source for this set is a man between 18 and 29 years old with COVID-19, enrolled during active disease.

The chain recombines TRBV6-6 with TRBJ2-7; TRBD2 might be the D (7 bases). The V gene lost 0 bases and the J gene lost 1 base, with 10 bases spanning the gap. The CDR3 runs 15 residues. Germline CDR1 MNHNY, CDR2 SVGAGI (reference sequence). The CDR3 DNA follows: TGTGCCAGCAGTTACTCGGGGGGGCCTTCCTACGAGCAGTACTTC. It specifies CASSYSGGPSYEQYF.

CDR3 protein: CASRTGIKSYEQYF. In DNA form, the CDR3 reads TGTGCCAGCAGGACGGGGATCAAGTCCTACGAGCAGTACTTC. The chain is built from TRBV6-5 and TRBJ2-7, with D perhaps TRBD2 (5 bases). Germline V gene data show CDR1 as MNHEY and CDR2 as SVGAGI. This CDR3 contains 14 residues. V was trimmed by 6 bases and J by 1 base, leaving 13 bases between them.

The rearrangement links TRBV6-5 to TRBJ2-1; 9 bases agree with TRBD2. This CDR3 spans 15 amino acids. CDR1 MNHEY and CDR2 SVGAGI come from the germline V gene. Trimming at V came to 10 bases and at J to 5 bases, leaving 12 bases not matched to a gene. Written as DNA, the CDR3 is TGTGCCACCTATTCGTCTAGCGGGGAAAACAATGAGCAGTTCTTC. Translated, it gives CATYSSSGENNEQFF.

V is TRBV19 and J is TRBJ2-5, with D possibly matching TRBD2 (6 bases). CDR1 is LNHDA, CDR2 SQIVND, per germline (reference sequence). CDR3 size: 14 residues. Trimming pared 6 bases from V and 4 bases from J, leaving 15 bases between. The CDR3 loop is CASSPRDSGETQYF. The CDR3, as DNA: TGTGCCAGTAGCCCCCGGGATAGCGGAGAGACCCAGTACTTC. Full variable domain (missing parts from reference TRBV19 and TRBJ2-5): DGGITQSPKYLFRKEGQNVTLSCEQNLNHDAMYWYRQDPGQGLRLIYYSQIVNDFQKGDIAEGYSVSREKKESFPLTVTSAQKNPTAFYLCASSPRDSGETQYFGPGTRLLVL.

This clone has a handful of counts. The chain combines TRBV30 with TRBJ2-7, with 10 bases aligning to TRBD1. V was clipped by 1 base and J by 5 bases; unmatched bases: 5. This CDR3 spans 14 amino acids. From germline, CDR1 is GTSNPN and CDR2 SVGIG (reference sequence). CDR3 region: CAWSEGTGDNEQYF. For the CDR3, the DNA is TGTGCCTGGAGTGAAGGGACAGGGGATAACGAGCAGTACTTC.

The rearrangement joins TRBV12-3 or TRBV12-4 to TRBJ2-5, with D unresolved. V lost 3 bases, J lost 4 bases, and 9 bases lay in between. The CDR3 covers 13 residues. CDR3 residues: CASSFNGLETQYF. The DNA of the CDR3 is TGTGCCAGCAGTTTTAACGGGTTAGAGACCCAGTACTTC.

Only one count was recorded for this clone. J is TRBJ1-5 and V is TRBV27; tentatively, D is TRBD1 (6 bases). The CDR3 runs to 14 residues. The germline gives CDR1 MNHEY, CDR2 SMNVEV (reference sequence). The V end lost 3 bases, the J end lost 8 bases, and 14 bases lay between the germline ends. The CDR3, as DNA: TGTGCCAGCAGTTTGACTACAGGGCTAGAGCCCCAGCATTTT. Its translation is CASSLTTGLEPQHF.

The chain recombines TRBV5-4 with TRBJ2-1, with D perhaps matching TRBD1 (5 bases). Between the trimmed V and J ends, which lost 5 bases and 0 bases, there was a span of 12 bases. Germline V gives CDR1 SGHNT, CDR2 YYREEE (reference sequence). CDR3 length: 15 amino acids. For the CDR3, the DNA is TGTGCCAGCAGGAACAGGTTTAGCTCCTACAATGAGCAGTTCTTC. This codes for CASRNRFSSYNEQFF.

This clone has a single count. The chain recombines TRBV28 with TRBJ2-1; 15 bases are shared with TRBD2. Germline values: CDR1 MDHEN, CDR2 SYDVKM. CDR3 size: 17 residues. The V gene end was trimmed by 4 bases and the J gene end by 6 bases; junction bases not matched to a gene: 7. The CDR3 sequence: CASSSGTSGRYTNEQFF. CDR3 DNA: TGTGCCAGCAGTTCCGGGACTAGCGGGAGGTACACCAATGAGCAGTTCTTC. The whole variable domain, filled in from reference TRBV28 and TRBJ2-1, reads DVKVTQSSRYLVKRTGEKVFLECVQDMDHENMFWYRQDPGLGLRLIYFSYDVKMKEKGDIPEGYSVSREKKERFSLILESASTNQTSMYLCASSSGTSGRYTNEQFFGPGTRLTVL.

The rearrangement links TRBV7-9 to TRBJ1-2, with D unresolved. Germline loops: CDR1 SEHNR, CDR2 FQNEAQ (reference sequence). CDR3 length: 15 residues. Trimming shortened V by 2 bases and J by 5 bases, and 15 bases separated the two germline ends. CDR3 in DNA: TGTGCCAGCAGCTTACCCGCCGGTCCCTCTTATGGCTACACCTTC. Amino acids: CASSLPAGPSYGYTF.

This clone was observed once. The gene calls are TRBV11-2 and TRBJ2-7; 11 positions agree with TRBD1. The CDR3 is 14 residues long. Germline lookup yields CDR1 SGHAT and CDR2 FQNNGV. V trimming: 5 bases; J trimming: 2 bases; junction bases outside the gene matches: 2. In DNA form, the CDR3 reads TGTGCCAGCAGCCCGGGACAGGGGGCCTACGAGCAGTACTTC. It translates to CASSPGQGAYEQYF.

The gene calls are TRBV12-3 or TRBV12-4 and TRBJ2-1; possible D gene TRBD1, 6 bases. The CDR3 contains 13 residues. Trimming took 5 bases from V and 10 from J, leaving 15 bases between them. Here the CDR3 reads CASSHRSGAEQFF. DNA for the CDR3: TGTGCCAGCAGTCACCGCTCAGGGGCAGAGCAGTTCTTC.

The rearrangement joins TRBV30 to TRBJ1-5; D gene ambiguous. CDR1 and CDR2 from the germline V gene are GTSNPN and SVGIG (reference sequence). The V gene lost 4 bases and the J gene lost 3 bases, with 10 bases spanning the gap. This CDR3 has 13 residues. The CDR3 loop is CAWTSGNNQPQHF. The CDR3, as DNA: TGTGCCTGGACCAGCGGGAACAATCAGCCCCAGCATTTT.

This chain uses TRBV3-1 (or the pseudogene TRBV3-2) with TRBJ1-2, with a possible D match to TRBD1 (6 bases). The CDR3 runs to 14 residues. Trimming stripped 1 base from V and 3 bases from J, with 9 bases between. CDR1 and CDR2 from the germline V gene are LGHDT and YNNKEL (reference sequence). The CDR3 region is CASSQADSYYGYTF. The DNA of the CDR3 is TGTGCCAGCAGCCAAGCGGACAGCTACTATGGCTACACCTTC.

This clone was detected ten times or more. This chain joins TRBV14 and TRBJ2-5, with 11 nucleotides matching TRBD2. The CDR3 totals 17 residues. V was clipped by 1 base and J by 5 bases; unmatched bases: 9. Germline lookup yields CDR1 SGHDN and CDR2 FVKESK. Here the CDR3 DNA reads TGTGCCAGCAGCCAAGGCCTACTAGCGGGAGAGGGGGAGACCCAGTACTTC. This sequence encodes CASSQGLLAGEGETQYF.

The rearrangement joins TRBV4-2 to TRBJ1-5; D unclear. Germline values: CDR1 LGHNA, CDR2 YNFKEQ. The CDR3 consists of 16 residues. Trimming shortened V by 1 base and J by 0 bases, and 10 bases separated the two germline ends. Here the CDR3 reads CASSQGLGHSNQPQHF. The CDR3 nucleotides read TGTGCCAGCAGCCAAGGTCTGGGCCATAGCAATCAGCCCCAGCATTTT.

The chain combines TRBV2 with TRBJ1-5; D ambiguous. The CDR3 totals 13 residues. The V gene's germline CDR1 is SNHLY and CDR2 FYNNEI. V lost 4 bases and J lost 2, with 6 bases in between. This CDR3 is CASSAGRNQPQHF. CDR3 bases: TGTGCCAGCAGTGCTGGGCGCAATCAGCCCCAGCATTTT.

The rearrangement links TRBV18 to TRBJ2-1; 10 nucleotides agree with TRBD2. Germline V lookup: CDR1 KGHSH, CDR2 LQKENI. V shed 3 bases, J shed 3 bases, and the junction held 2 bases outside the gene matches. CDR3 size: 15 residues. DNA for the CDR3: TGTGCCAGCTCACCGGCTAGCGGGGGCTACAATGAGCAGTTCTTC. Translating gives CASSPASGGYNEQFF.

This rearrangement joins TRBV11-2 to TRBJ1-3; D is unresolved. Per the germline V gene, CDR1 is SGHAT and CDR2 is FQNNGV. This CDR3 region has 17 residues. The V gene lost 1 base and the J gene lost 0 bases, with 13 bases spanning the gap. CDR3 protein: CASSLGGSAISGNTIYF. The DNA for the CDR3 is TGTGCCAGCAGCTTAGGAGGGTCAGCAATCTCTGGAAACACCATATATTTT.

The V and J genes are TRBV13 and TRBJ1-5; D gene unclear. The germline CDR1 and CDR2 sequences are PRHDT and FYEKMQ (reference sequence). The CDR3 totals 14 residues. The ends were cut back, 0 bases at V and 3 bases at J, with 6 bases in the middle. The CDR3 DNA follows: TGTGCCAGCAGCTTAGGGGCAGTCAATCAGCCCCAGCATTTT. The encoded protein is CASSLGAVNQPQHF.

The table lists this clone with many counts. The chain has TRBV10-2 and TRBJ1-2, with a possible D match to TRBD1 (6 bases). This CDR3 comprises 12 residues. Between the trimmed V and J ends, which lost 6 bases and 8 bases, there was a span of 13 bases. Germline V gene lookup returns CDR1 WSHSY and CDR2 SAAADI. The CDR3, as DNA: TGCGCCAGCAGGGAGGGGGGGTACGGCTACACCTTC. It is translated as CASREGGYGYTF.

This chain joins TRBV6-5 and TRBJ1-4, with a tentative D call TRBD1 (5 bases). Per germline, CDR1 MNHEY and CDR2 SVGAGI. With 7 bases removed from V and 8 bases from J, the gap between germline ends came to 11 bases. CDR3 length equals 12 residues. CDR3 in amino acids: CASMAGREKLFF. The CDR3, as DNA: TGTGCCAGCATGGCGGGACGGGAAAAACTGTTTTTT.

The rearrangement links TRBV30 to TRBJ2-1; 7 bases match TRBD1. Germline values: CDR1 GTSNPN, CDR2 SVGIG (reference sequence). The CDR3 totals 13 residues. V gave up 3 bases and J gave up 1 base; unmatched junction bases: 0. The CDR3 protein is CAWRQGSYNEQFF. The CDR3 DNA reads as TGTGCCTGGAGACAGGGGTCCTACAATGAGCAGTTCTTC.

The chain couples TRBV10-3 to TRBJ2-7; the match to TRBD2 covers 8 bases. V lost 7 bases, J lost 6 bases, and 5 bases stayed unmatched. Germline-derived CDR1 and CDR2 are ENHRY and SYGVKD. The CDR3 is 12 residues long. The CDR3 DNA reads as TGTGCCATCACCCCGGGGGGGCTCGAGCAGTACTTC. Protein product: CAITPGGLEQYF.

J is TRBJ2-5 and V is TRBV2; D may be TRBD1 (6 bases). The CDR3 is made up of 13 amino acids. The germline V gene encodes CDR1 SNHLY and CDR2 FYNNEI. V shed 9 bases and J shed 3 bases, with 14 bases lying between them. CDR3 amino acids: CASNSRGKETQYF. The CDR3 bases are TGTGCCAGTAATTCGAGGGGGAAAGAGACCCAGTACTTC. Looking up the rest from reference TRBV2 and TRBJ2-5 gives the full variable domain: EPEVTQTPSHQVTQMGQEVILRCVPISNHLYFYWYRQILGQKVEFLVSFYNNEISEKSEIFDDQFSVERPDGSNFTLKIRSTKLEDSAMYFCASNSRGKETQYFGPGTRLLVL.

DNA for the CDR3: TGTGCCAGCAGCTTGAGACAGGATACTTACCAAGAGACCCAGTACTTC. Translated: CASSLRQDTYQETQYF. The J gene is TRBJ2-5, the V gene TRBV5-6, with D perhaps TRBD1 (6 bases). The V gene's germline CDR1 is SGHDT and CDR2 YYEEEE. The V and J ends lost 1 base and 0 bases respectively, with 13 bases between them. The CDR3 sequence is 16 residues long.

CDR3 sequence (DNA): TGTGCCAGCAGTGAATTTGGGCAGGGGGTTGAGTCCTATAATTCACCCCTCCACTTT. This translates into CASSEFGQGVESYNSPLHF. The gene calls are TRBV2 and TRBJ1-6; 7 bases line up with TRBD1. CDR1 SNHLY and CDR2 FYNNEI come from the germline V gene. The CDR3 length is 19 residues. V was pared by 2 bases and J by 1 base, with 11 bases of the junction left unmatched.

The genes are TRBV5-1 and TRBJ2-3, with 12 nucleotides matching TRBD2. The CDR3 has 16 amino acids. Trimming took 1 base from V and 5 from J; bases not matched to a gene: 5. Per the germline V gene, CDR1 is SGHRS and CDR2 is YFSETQ. CDR3 amino acids: CASSLFLAGGQDTQYF. The CDR3, as DNA: TGCGCCAGCAGCTTGTTCCTAGCGGGGGGGCAAGATACGCAGTATTTT. The variable domain in full, completed from reference TRBV5-1 and TRBJ2-3, reads KAGVTQTPRYLIKTRGQQVTLSCSPISGHRSVSWYQQTPGQGLQFLFEYFSETQRNKGNFPGRFSGRQFSNSRSEMNVSTLELGDSALYLCASSLFLAGGQDTQYFGPGTRLTVL.